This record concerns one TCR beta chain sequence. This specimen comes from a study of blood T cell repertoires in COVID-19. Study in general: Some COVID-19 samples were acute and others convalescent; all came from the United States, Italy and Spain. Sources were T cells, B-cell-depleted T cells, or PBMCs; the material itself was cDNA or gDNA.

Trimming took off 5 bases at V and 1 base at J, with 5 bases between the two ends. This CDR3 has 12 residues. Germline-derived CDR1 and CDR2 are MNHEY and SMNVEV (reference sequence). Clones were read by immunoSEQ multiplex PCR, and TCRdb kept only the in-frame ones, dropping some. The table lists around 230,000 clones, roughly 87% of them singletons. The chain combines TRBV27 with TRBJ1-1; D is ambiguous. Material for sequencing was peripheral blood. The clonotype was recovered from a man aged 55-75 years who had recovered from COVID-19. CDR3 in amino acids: CASSPGNTEAFF. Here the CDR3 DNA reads TGTGCCAGCAGTCCAGGGAACACTGAAGCTTTCTTT.